A single sample gave rise to the 27 T cell receptor beta chains below, sequenced in a study of T cells after yellow fever vaccination. TCRdb independently ran MiXCR on the 5' RACE reads; one entry per CDR3 protein. The repertoire holds a few hundred thousand distinct CDR3 sequences, 15% to 20% seen once, with 14% in the top ten. The sequences come from PBMCs, collected 15 days after the yellow fever booster vaccination. The receptors here all came from a man aged 30 to 39 who received the YFV17D yellow fever vaccine.

This clonotype was counted between two and nine times. This chain joins TRBV18 and TRBJ2-1; the match to TRBD2 covers 7 bases. Germline V gene data show CDR1 as KGHSH and CDR2 as LQKENI. This CDR3 is 17 amino acids long. Trimming removed 1 base from V and 10 bases from J; junction bases left unmatched: 16. In DNA form, the CDR3 reads TGTGCCAGCTCACCACGACAGACCCTAGCGGCCTTTAACGAGCAGTTCTTC. Translated: CASSPRQTLAAFNEQFF.

This clonotype appeared a few times. The V call is TRBV18, the J call TRBJ2-2, with D unresolved. The germline CDR1 and CDR2 sequences are KGHSH and LQKENI. CDR3 length: 16 amino acids. Trimming left V 5 bases short and J 2 bases short, with 15 bases between. The CDR3 region is CASSFKGWPNTGELFF. The DNA of the CDR3 is TGTGCCAGCTCATTCAAAGGCTGGCCTAACACCGGGGAGCTGTTTTTT.

The gene calls are TRBV7-2 and TRBJ1-2; D is perhaps TRBD1 (5 bases). The V gene's germline CDR1 is SGHTA and CDR2 FQGNSA. The CDR3 sequence is 15 residues long. Trimming removed 2 bases from V and 8 bases from J, with 18 bases in between. CDR3 amino acids: CASSLHQGPTTGYTF. The CDR3 region has the DNA TGTGCCAGCAGCTTACATCAGGGACCAACTACCGGCTACACCTTC.

The gene calls are TRBV6-2 or TRBV6-3 and TRBJ2-5; 7 nucleotides agree with TRBD2. The V segment lost 6 bases and the J segment 4 bases; nucleotides outside the gene matches: 11. The CDR3 is made up of 15 amino acids. Per germline, CDR1 MNHEY and CDR2 SVGEGT. CDR3 coding DNA: TGTGCCAGCAGACAACTGGGAGGGTTCTTAGAGACCCAGTACTTC. Amino acids: CASRQLGGFLETQYF.

The genes are TRBV19 and TRBJ1-2; no definite D call. This CDR3 has 12 amino acids. V dropped 4 bases and J dropped 3 bases, with 6 bases sitting between them. Germline-derived CDR1 and CDR2 are LNHDA and SQIVND (reference sequence). The CDR3, as DNA: TGTGCCAGTAGTAACCGAGACTATGGCTACACCTTC. Its protein product is CASSNRDYGYTF.

The table lists this clonotype with many counts. V usage is TRBV4-2 and J usage is TRBJ2-1, with 7 bases fitting TRBD1. The CDR3 covers 15 residues. V shed 3 bases and J 10 bases; nucleotides not matched to a gene: 12. The germline V gene has CDR1 LGHNA and CDR2 YNFKEQ. The CDR3 DNA follows: TGTGCCAGCAGCCAGGAACAGACAGGGATCGGGGAGCAGTTCTTC. Translating it yields CASSQEQTGIGEQFF.

The table lists this clonotype with a few counts. This chain connects TRBV6-5 to TRBJ2-7, with TRBD1 as a possible D gene (6 bases). Between the trimmed V and J ends, which lost 0 bases and 2 bases, there was a span of 20 bases. The germline gives CDR1 MNHEY, CDR2 SVGAGI. The CDR3 totals 18 residues. The CDR3 sequence: CASSYSGTGTPRPYEQYF. The CDR3 DNA reads as TGTGCCAGCAGTTACTCGGGGACCGGGACACCCAGGCCCTACGAGCAGTACTTC.

This clonotype was picked up a small number of times. The V and J genes are TRBV12-3 or TRBV12-4 and TRBJ2-1; 11 positions agree with TRBD1. The CDR3 has 14 residues. Germline trimming cut 5 bases from V and 8 bases from J; bases unmatched to any gene: 5. The CDR3 spells CASSPGQGVHEQFF. Written as DNA, the CDR3 is TGTGCCAGCAGTCCGGGACAGGGGGTGCATGAGCAGTTCTTC.

This chain links TRBV7-2 with TRBJ2-5; 9 bases map to TRBD1. Germline CDR1 reads SGHTA; CDR2 reads FQGNSA. The CDR3 extends over 15 amino acids. V was pared by 1 base and J by 4 bases, with 4 bases of the junction left unmatched. The CDR3 is CASSLGDRELETQYF. For the CDR3, the DNA is TGTGCCAGCAGCTTAGGGGACAGGGAGTTAGAGACCCAGTACTTC. Looking up the rest from reference TRBV7-2 and TRBJ2-5 gives the full variable domain: GAGVSQSPSNKVTEKGKDVELRCDPISGHTALYWYRQSLGQGLEFLIYFQGNSAPDKSGLPSDRFSAERTGGSVSTLTIQRTQQEDSAVYLCASSLGDRELETQYFGPGTRLLVL.

This chain links TRBV14 with TRBJ2-1, with D tentatively TRBD2 (6 bases). The germline V gene has CDR1 SGHDN and CDR2 FVKESK. The ends were cut back, 4 bases at V and 4 bases at J, with 17 bases in the middle. This CDR3 region has 16 residues. CDR3 in amino acids: CASSRAFGTGYNEQFF. The DNA of the CDR3 is TGTGCCAGCAGCCGAGCCTTCGGGACTGGGTACAATGAGCAGTTCTTC. The entire variable domain, with the rest obtained from reference TRBV14 and TRBJ2-1, is as follows: EAGVTQFPSHSVIEKGQTVTLRCDPISGHDNLYWYRRVMGKEIKFLLHFVKESKQDESGMPNNRFLAERTGGTYSTLKVQPAELEDSGVYFCASSRAFGTGYNEQFFGPGTRLTVL.

This clonotype was counted only a few times. The chain couples TRBV5-1 to TRBJ1-1; 10 bases align to TRBD1. Unmatched junction bases numbered 4, after V lost 1 base and J lost 4 bases. Germline loops: CDR1 SGHRS, CDR2 YFSETQ. This CDR3 spans 15 amino acids. CDR3 sequence reads: CASSLLGQGITEAFF. The CDR3 DNA reads TGCGCCAGCAGCTTGTTGGGACAGGGGATCACTGAAGCTTTCTTT.

This clonotype was found a few times. V usage is TRBV7-2 and J usage is TRBJ2-3, with D maybe TRBD2 (6 bases). V was cut by 4 bases and J by 3 bases, with 17 bases left in between. Looked up from germline, CDR1 is SGHTA and CDR2 is FQGNSA. The CDR3 has 16 amino acids. In nucleotides, the CDR3 is TGTGCCAGCAGCTCAAGGGGCGGGGCCGGTACAGATACGCAGTATTTT. Translating it yields CASSSRGGAGTDTQYF. Full variable domain (outside the CDR3, taken from reference TRBV7-2 and TRBJ2-3): GAGVSQSPSNKVTEKGKDVELRCDPISGHTALYWYRQSLGQGLEFLIYFQGNSAPDKSGLPSDRFSAERTGGSVSTLTIQRTQQEDSAVYLCASSSRGGAGTDTQYFGPGTRLTVL.

This clonotype was detected a few times. This rearrangement joins TRBV7-2 to TRBJ1-5, with 7 bases that match TRBD1. The CDR3 has 17 residues. Germline values: CDR1 SGHTA, CDR2 FQGNSA. V trimming: 2 bases; J trimming: 4 bases; junction bases outside the gene matches: 11. In DNA form, the CDR3 reads TGTGCCAGCAGCTTAATGGGGGTGACAGGGTTAAATCAGCCCCAGCATTTT. As protein: CASSLMGVTGLNQPQHF.

This clonotype was seen a handful of times. The rearrangement joins TRBV15 to TRBJ2-7; D tentatively fits TRBD1 or TRBD2 (5 bases each). Trimming pared 0 bases from V and 0 bases from J, leaving 9 bases between. Germline CDR1 reads LNHNV; CDR2 reads YYDKDF (reference sequence). The CDR3 covers 15 residues. CDR3 region: CATSRDVGVSYEQYF. In DNA form, the CDR3 reads TGTGCCACCAGCAGAGATGTGGGGGTCTCCTACGAGCAGTACTTC. Full variable domain (rest looked up from reference TRBV15 and TRBJ2-7): DAMVIQNPRYQVTQFGKPVTLSCSQTLNHNVMYWYQQKSSQAPKLLFHYYDKDFNNEADTPDNFQSRRPNTSFCFLDIRSPGLGDTAMYLCATSRDVGVSYEQYFGPGTRLTVT.

This chain links TRBV20-1 with TRBJ2-3, with no clear D. The CDR3 consists of 13 residues. The V and J ends lost 5 bases and 0 bases respectively, with 9 bases between them. Looked up from germline, CDR1 is DFQATT and CDR2 is SNEGSKA (reference sequence). CDR3 sequence: CSACRTSTDTQYF. The CDR3 bases are TGCAGTGCTTGTCGAACCAGCACAGATACGCAGTATTTT.

The chain uses TRBV29-1 and TRBJ2-3; D may be TRBD2 (5 bases). With 4 bases removed from V and 3 bases from J, the gap between germline ends came to 20 bases. Germline CDR1 SQVTM, CDR2 ANQGSEA. This CDR3 region has 16 residues. The CDR3 coding sequence is TGCAGCGTTGTCACCCTCGCCCGGAGGCGGACAGATACGCAGTATTTT. Its translation: CSVVTLARRRTDTQYF.

This clonotype was observed a single time. This chain connects TRBV30 to TRBJ2-3, with a tentative D call TRBD2 (5 bases). The V gene lost 3 bases and the J gene lost 8 bases, with 21 bases spanning the gap. The CDR3 is 15 residues long. Per the germline V gene, CDR1 is GTSNPN and CDR2 is SVGIG (reference sequence). CDR3 DNA sequence: TGTGCCTGGAGCGTCGCCCTGACTGCCCGGGGTACGCAGTATTTT. Its translation: CAWSVALTARGTQYF.

The chain has TRBV6-2 or TRBV6-3 and TRBJ1-3; D remains ambiguous. The V gene's germline CDR1 is MNHEY and CDR2 SVGEGT. V dropped 2 bases and J dropped 4 bases, with 18 bases sitting between them. This CDR3 region has 17 residues. CDR3 sequence: CASSYGGPGGWGNTIYF. CDR3 coding DNA: TGTGCCAGCAGTTACGGCGGACCCGGCGGTTGGGGAAACACCATATATTTT.

This rearrangement joins TRBV7-9 to TRBJ2-5; D perhaps matches TRBD2 (5 bases). The CDR3 sequence is 14 residues long. Trimming removed 4 bases from V and 5 bases from J, with 14 bases in between. Germline V gene sequence: CDR1 SEHNR, CDR2 FQNEAQ (reference sequence). CDR3 sequence reads: CASSSEFGIETQYF. The CDR3 DNA is TGTGCCAGCAGCTCAGAGTTCGGGATCGAGACCCAGTACTTC.

V usage is TRBV3-1 and J usage is TRBJ2-3; D gene unclear. This CDR3 spans 14 amino acids. CDR1 and CDR2 (germline): LGHDT, YNNKEL (reference sequence). The V end was cut by 1 base, the J end by 6 bases, with 11 bases between. The CDR3 nucleotides read TGTGCCAGCAGCCAAGTCGCAGGTCTGGATACGCAGTATTTT. It encodes CASSQVAGLDTQYF.

This chain links TRBV5-1 with TRBJ2-2; TRBD2 matches at 11 bases. V shed 4 bases, J shed 7 bases, and the junction held 6 bases outside the gene matches. CDR3 length: 15 residues. Germline lookup yields CDR1 SGHRS and CDR2 YFSETQ. The CDR3 spells CASSQYGTSGGELFF. For the CDR3, the DNA is TGCGCCAGCAGCCAATACGGGACTAGCGGCGGGGAGCTGTTTTTT. The variable domain in full, with the rest retrieved from reference TRBV5-1 and TRBJ2-2, is KAGVTQTPRYLIKTRGQQVTLSCSPISGHRSVSWYQQTPGQGLQFLFEYFSETQRNKGNFPGRFSGRQFSNSRSEMNVSTLELGDSALYLCASSQYGTSGGELFFGEGSRLTVL.

This clonotype has a handful of counts. This chain links TRBV7-8 with TRBJ2-2, with 8 bases identical to TRBD2. The CDR3 sequence is 16 residues long. Germline V CDR1 and CDR2: SGHVS, FQNEAQ. Unmatched junction bases numbered 5, after V lost 5 bases and J lost 0 bases. CDR3 residues: CASSPGGAANTGELFF. CDR3 bases: TGTGCCAGCAGCCCCGGGGGGGCGGCGAACACCGGGGAGCTGTTTTTT.

This CDR3 reads CASSFFGRAEETQYF. CDR3 DNA sequence: TGTGCCAGCAGCTTCTTCGGGAGGGCCGAGGAGACCCAGTACTTC. J is TRBJ2-5 and V is TRBV7-9; TRBD2 matches 8 bases. This CDR3 has 15 amino acids. The V segment lost 3 bases and the J segment 5 bases; nucleotides outside the gene matches: 8. Germline V CDR1 and CDR2: SEHNR, FQNEAQ (reference sequence).

The sample holds a few counts of this clonotype. V is TRBV25-1 and J is TRBJ2-3; 12 bases are shared with TRBD2. The CDR3 has 16 residues. V gave up 6 bases and J gave up 4 bases; unmatched junction bases: 8. The germline V gene has CDR1 MGHDK and CDR2 SYGVNS. This chain's CDR3 is CASSSLLAGGADTQYF. The CDR3 bases are TGTGCCAGCAGCTCTTTACTAGCGGGAGGTGCAGATACGCAGTATTTT.

This chain uses TRBV14 with TRBJ2-7; 7 nucleotides match TRBD2. This CDR3 contains 15 residues. Germline assignment: CDR1 SGHDN and CDR2 FVKESK. V was pared by 1 base and J by 3 bases, with 6 bases of the junction left unmatched. CDR3 loop: CASSQGAGLLYEQYF. CDR3 nucleotide sequence: TGTGCCAGCAGCCAAGGAGCGGGATTACTCTACGAGCAGTACTTC.

The chain couples TRBV20-1 to TRBJ2-1; D is unresolved. CDR3 length equals 12 residues. Germline lookup yields CDR1 DFQATT and CDR2 SNEGSKA (reference sequence). Trimming removed 7 bases at V and 8 bases at J, with 15 bases between. This CDR3 is CSGRIGWDEQFF. In nucleotides, the CDR3 is TGCAGTGGAAGGATTGGTTGGGATGAGCAGTTCTTC.

The chain has TRBV5-6 and TRBJ2-3; perhaps TRBD2 as D (6 bases). The CDR3 totals 16 residues. Trimming left V 4 bases short and J 0 bases short, with 15 bases between. Germline lookup yields CDR1 SGHDT and CDR2 YYEEEE. The CDR3 DNA reads as TGTGCCAGCAGCCACACTAGCATCGGGAGCACAGATACGCAGTATTTT. Translating gives CASSHTSIGSTDTQYF.